Below are 30 T cell receptor beta chains sequenced from a single sample in a study of shared clonotypes between healthy human individuals. Generated by immunoSEQ multiplex PCR, the TCRdb table keeps only in-frame clones and is missing some. This sample has approximately 1.4 million clones, with nearly 99% found just once. Sequenced input: naive CD4+ T cells sorted from blood. Regarding subset: CD45RA+ positively selected. The receptor source for this set is a man under 40 in good health.

The chain is built from TRBV28 and TRBJ2-3; no clear D gene. The V and J ends lost 6 bases and 8 bases respectively, with 21 bases between them. The CDR3 length is 15 residues. Germline V lookup: CDR1 MDHEN, CDR2 SYDVKM. The CDR3 sequence: CASRPIPPSLGTQYF. As DNA, the CDR3 is TGTGCCAGCAGGCCCATTCCTCCGTCTCTAGGTACGCAGTATTTT.

The genes are TRBV11-2 and TRBJ2-7; 10 bases agree with TRBD1. Trimming cost V 1 base and J 5 bases; bases outside gene matches: 5. Germline CDR1 is SGHAT and CDR2 is FQNNGV. The CDR3 is 15 amino acids. DNA for the CDR3: TGTGCCAGCAGCTTAGTGGGACAGGGGACCGACGAGCAGTACTTC. It codes for CASSLVGQGTDEQYF.

Note on this clone: Other DNA sequences in the sample encode the same CDR3. The rearrangement joins TRBV18 to TRBJ1-3; no clear D gene. The CDR3 is 13 residues long. CDR1 KGHSH and CDR2 LQKENI come from the germline V gene. The V and J ends lost 2 bases and 1 base respectively, with 3 bases between them. The CDR3 nucleotides read TGTGCCAGCTCACCAGGGTCTGGAAACACCATATATTTT. Its translation is CASSPGSGNTIYF.

The rearrangement links TRBV18 to TRBJ2-5; 8 positions match TRBD2. The CDR3 extends over 18 amino acids. CDR1 and CDR2 from the germline V gene are KGHSH and LQKENI. V trimming: 5 bases; J trimming: 0 bases; junction bases outside the gene matches: 14. CDR3 nucleotides: TGTGCCAGCTCATTTTTAGCGGGGACCGGAACGTACCAAGAGACCCAGTACTTC. Protein sequence: CASSFLAGTGTYQETQYF.

This chain uses TRBV5-6 with TRBJ2-7; D could derive from TRBD1 or TRBD2 (5 bases each). The CDR3 totals 13 residues. CDR1 and CDR2 from the germline V gene are SGHDT and YYEEEE. V was clipped by 4 bases and J by 8 bases, with 16 bases between them. The chain's CDR3 is CASSPTGPGKQYF. CDR3 bases: TGTGCCAGCAGCCCAACAGGCCCCGGGAAGCAGTACTTC.

The chain carries TRBV19 and TRBJ2-5; D uncertain. This CDR3 region has 12 residues. Germline V gives CDR1 LNHDA, CDR2 SQIVND (reference sequence). Trimming took 3 bases from V and 5 from J, leaving 7 bases between them. This chain's CDR3 is CASSIDRETQYF. The CDR3, as DNA: TGTGCCAGTAGTATTGATCGGGAGACCCAGTACTTC. The whole variable domain, filled in from reference TRBV19 and TRBJ2-5, reads DGGITQSPKYLFRKEGQNVTLSCEQNLNHDAMYWYRQDPGQGLRLIYYSQIVNDFQKGDIAEGYSVSREKKESFPLTVTSAQKNPTAFYLCASSIDRETQYFGPGTRLLVL.

The chain joins TRBV28 to TRBJ1-4; perhaps TRBD1 as D (5 bases). The germline V gene encodes CDR1 MDHEN and CDR2 SYDVKM. This CDR3 is built from 11 residues. With 6 bases removed from V and 15 bases from J, the gap between germline ends came to 14 bases. CDR3 loop: CASRSRDSLFF. CDR3 DNA sequence: TGTGCCAGCAGAAGCCGGGACTCGTTGTTTTTT.

This chain joins TRBV2 and TRBJ1-2; D perhaps matches TRBD1 (5 bases). Trimming stripped 4 bases from V and 8 bases from J, with 20 bases between. CDR3 size: 15 residues. In germline, CDR1 is SNHLY, CDR2 FYNNEI. This CDR3 reads CASSVIRQQAKGYTF. CDR3 nucleotide sequence: TGTGCCAGCAGTGTGATCCGACAGCAAGCAAAAGGCTACACCTTC. The entire variable domain, with the rest obtained from reference TRBV2 and TRBJ1-2, is as follows: EPEVTQTPSHQVTQMGQEVILRCVPISNHLYFYWYRQILGQKVEFLVSFYNNEISEKSEIFDDQFSVERPDGSNFTLKIRSTKLEDSAMYFCASSVIRQQAKGYTFGSGTRLTVV.

V is TRBV11-2 and J is TRBJ2-7; no reliable D call. Germline lookup yields CDR1 SGHAT and CDR2 FQNNGV. This CDR3 contains 13 residues. V lost 4 bases and J 5 bases, leaving 12 bases between the germline ends. The CDR3 reads CASSSQLLNEQYF. CDR3 nucleotide sequence: TGTGCCAGCAGCTCACAACTGTTGAACGAGCAGTACTTC. Together with reference TRBV11-2 and TRBJ2-7, the CDR3 gives the full variable domain: EAGVAQSPRYKIIEKRQSVAFWCNPISGHATLYWYQQILGQGPKLLIQFQNNGVVDDSQLPKDRFSAERLKGVDSTLKIQPAKLEDSAVYLCASSSQLLNEQYFGPGTRLTVT.

About this clone: The same CDR3 is also encoded by other DNA sequences in this sample. This CDR3 is CASSPRGATNEKLFF. CDR3 nucleotides: TGTGCCAGCAGCCCAAGGGGTGCAACTAATGAAAAACTGTTTTTT. This sequence joins TRBV7-2 and TRBJ1-4, with a possible D match to TRBD1 (5 bases). The CDR3 consists of 15 residues. Germline CDR1 SGHTA, CDR2 FQGNSA. V lost 5 bases to trimming and J lost 0 bases, with 10 bases between them.

Notes on this clone: The junction differs from germline at one of its ends, possibly a read error. The gene calls are TRBV5-1 and TRBJ2-2; tentatively, D is TRBD1 (6 bases). The CDR3 is 12 amino acids. Germline V gene data show CDR1 as SGHRS and CDR2 as YFSETQ. In DNA, the CDR3 is TGCGCCAGCAGCTTGACGGGACACCAATGCCTTTTT. It yields the protein CASSLTGHQCLF.

On this clone: One junction end disagrees with the germline gene, perhaps due to a read error. This chain connects TRBV11-2 to TRBJ2-1; 7 bases agree with TRBD1. Germline CDR1 reads SGHAT; CDR2 reads FQNNGV. This CDR3 has 16 amino acids. The CDR3 region is CAGSRDGQASYNEQFF. Written as DNA, the CDR3 is TGTGCCGGCAGCCGAGACGGACAGGCCTCCTACAATGAGCAGTTCTTC.

This clone was counted once. This sequence joins TRBV9 and TRBJ2-1; unclear D gene. Trimming took 4 bases from V and 0 from J, leaving 8 bases between them. The CDR3 extends over 14 amino acids. The germline V gene encodes CDR1 SGDLS and CDR2 YYNGEE. This chain's CDR3 is CASSSVGSYNEQFF. The CDR3 DNA is TGTGCCAGCAGCTCCGTTGGCTCCTACAATGAGCAGTTCTTC. Full variable domain (rest looked up from reference TRBV9 and TRBJ2-1): DSGVTQTPKHLITATGQRVTLRCSPRSGDLSVYWYQQSLDQGLQFLIQYYNGEERAKGNILERFSAQQFPDLHSELNLSSLELGDSALYFCASSSVGSYNEQFFGPGTRLTVL.

The chain links TRBV27 to TRBJ2-6; 12 positions match TRBD1. Per germline, CDR1 MNHEY and CDR2 SMNVEV (reference sequence). The CDR3 is 18 residues long. V gave up 5 bases and J gave up 0 bases; unmatched junction bases: 5. This CDR3 reads CASSDRDRGLSGANVLTF. CDR3 in DNA: TGTGCCAGCAGTGACCGGGACAGGGGGCTCTCTGGGGCCAACGTCCTGACTTTC.

The CDR3 nucleotides are TGTGCCAGCAGCTATGGCATCTCGGGAGAGCAGTACTTC. Encoded protein: CASSYGISGEQYF. The rearrangement uses TRBV7-9 and TRBJ2-7, with D possibly TRBD2 on 5 matching bases. V lost 4 bases and J 7 bases, leaving 14 bases between the germline ends. The CDR3 runs to 13 residues. CDR1 is SEHNR and CDR2 is FQNEAQ in the germline V gene (reference sequence). The entire variable domain, with the rest obtained from reference TRBV7-9 and TRBJ2-7, is as follows: DTGVSQNPRHKITKRGQNVTFRCDPISEHNRLYWYRQTLGQGPEFLTYFQNEAQLEKSRLLSDRFSAERPKGSFSTLEIQRTEQGDSAMYLCASSYGISGEQYFGPGTRLTVT.

The chain couples TRBV5-1 to TRBJ2-2; 7 nucleotides match TRBD1. The CDR3 runs 15 residues. CDR1 is SGHRS, CDR2 YFSETQ, per germline. V lost 6 bases and J lost 1; bases outside the gene matches: 6. The CDR3 sequence: CASNNRGRNTGELFF. The CDR3 DNA sequence: TGCGCCAGCAACAACAGGGGTAGGAACACCGGGGAGCTGTTTTTT.

The chain couples TRBV21-1 to TRBJ2-7; TRBD1 is the table's D call and was not checked against the DNA. TRBV21-1 is reported as a pseudogene. This CDR3 is built from 16 residues. The CDR3 spells CASSKNPDRGPLEQYF. CDR3 bases: TGTGCCAGCAGCAAAAACCCGGACAGGGGGCCTCTTGAGCAGTACTTC.

J is TRBJ2-1 and V is TRBV16; D is ambiguous. Per the germline V gene, CDR1 is KGHSY and CDR2 is FQNENV. CDR3 length: 15 residues. Trimming stripped 7 bases from V and 0 bases from J, with 13 bases between. CDR3: CASTLGPNSYNEQFF. For the CDR3, the DNA is TGTGCCAGCACACTGGGTCCGAACTCCTACAATGAGCAGTTCTTC. The complete variable domain, with remaining parts taken from reference TRBV16 and TRBJ2-1, reads GEEVAQTPKHLVRGEGQKAKLYCAPIKGHSYVFWYQQVLKNEFKFLISFQNENVFDETGMPKERFSAKCLPNSPCSLEIQATKLEDSAVYFCASTLGPNSYNEQFFGPGTRLTVL.

The chain uses TRBV11-1 and TRBJ2-1, with 8 bases fitting TRBD2. This CDR3 is 16 amino acids long. Germline-derived CDR1 and CDR2 are SGHAT and FQDESV (reference sequence). The ends lost 4 bases at V and 2 bases at J; junction bases unmatched: 7. Here the CDR3 reads CASSSPLAVPYNEQFF. CDR3 bases: TGTGCCAGCAGCTCGCCACTAGCGGTCCCCTACAATGAGCAGTTCTTC.

The chain uses TRBV18 and TRBJ1-2; D call uncertain. Germline values: CDR1 KGHSH, CDR2 LQKENI. The CDR3 extends over 12 amino acids. V was pared by 0 bases and J by 8 bases, with 7 bases between. This CDR3 reads CASSPPGWGYTF. CDR3 nucleotides: TGTGCCAGCTCACCACCCGGCTGGGGCTACACCTTC.

This clone was observed a single time. The chain joins TRBV7-2 to TRBJ2-7; D not resolved. The CDR3 consists of 14 residues. Trimming took off 2 bases at V and 5 bases at J, with 13 bases between the two ends. CDR1 and CDR2 from the germline V gene are SGHTA and FQGNSA. The CDR3 loop reads CASSLRRAPHEQYF. CDR3 DNA: TGTGCCAGCAGCTTAAGAAGGGCCCCCCACGAGCAGTACTTC. The variable domain in full, with the rest retrieved from reference TRBV7-2 and TRBJ2-7, is GAGVSQSPSNKVTEKGKDVELRCDPISGHTALYWYRQSLGQGLEFLIYFQGNSAPDKSGLPSDRFSAERTGGSVSTLTIQRTQQEDSAVYLCASSLRRAPHEQYFGPGTRLTVT.

This chain uses TRBV27 with TRBJ2-2; unclear D gene. This CDR3 comprises 16 residues. Germline values: CDR1 MNHEY, CDR2 SMNVEV (reference sequence). Trimming pared 0 bases from V and 2 bases from J, leaving 10 bases between. CDR3 sequence (DNA): TGTGCCAGCAGTTTATCTGTAACAGCAAACACCGGGGAGCTGTTTTTT. Amino acids: CASSLSVTANTGELFF.

The gene calls are TRBV27 and TRBJ1-2, with D tentatively TRBD1 (5 bases). The germline V and J ends were trimmed by 2 bases and 8 bases, with 18 bases remaining between them. The CDR3 is 15 residues long. The germline CDR1 and CDR2 sequences are MNHEY and SMNVEV (reference sequence). The CDR3 protein is CASSLRAREPGGYTF. For the CDR3, the DNA is TGTGCCAGCAGTTTACGGGCCAGGGAGCCTGGGGGCTACACCTTC.

This chain links TRBV11-3 with TRBJ2-3, with a weak D call TRBD2 (6 bases). V was cut by 2 bases and J by 4 bases, with 10 bases left in between. The CDR3 totals 14 residues. CDR1 and CDR2 (germline): SGHNT, YENEEA. The CDR3 bases are TGTGCCAGCAGCTTATTCTGGGGGGCAGATACGCAGTATTTT. This encodes CASSLFWGADTQYF.

This clone appeared once. The V gene is TRBV14, the J gene TRBJ2-7; no clear D. Trimming stripped 1 base from V and 6 bases from J, with 7 bases between. The CDR3 has 12 amino acids. The germline V gene has CDR1 SGHDN and CDR2 FVKESK. This chain's CDR3 is CASSQGDGEQYF. The CDR3 bases are TGTGCCAGCAGCCAAGGTGATGGCGAGCAGTACTTC.

This rearrangement joins TRBV7-9 to TRBJ2-3, with a possible D match to TRBD2 (6 bases). The CDR3 covers 14 residues. Between the trimmed V and J ends, which lost 0 bases and 10 bases, there was a span of 14 bases. Germline values: CDR1 SEHNR, CDR2 FQNEAQ (reference sequence). The CDR3 DNA is TGTGCCAGCAGCTTAGCAGGGCGGTGGGGGGCGCAGTATTTT. Translated: CASSLAGRWGAQYF.

The chain couples TRBV2 to TRBJ2-2; tentative D call: TRBD1 (5 bases). The CDR3 spans 12 residues. Germline-derived CDR1 and CDR2 are SNHLY and FYNNEI. V shed 6 bases and J shed 5 bases, with 7 bases lying between them. CDR3 coding DNA: TGTGCCAGCAGGGACAATACCGGGGAGCTGTTTTTT. Protein product: CASRDNTGELFF.

To note about this clone: Other DNA sequences in the sample encode the same CDR3. The rearrangement joins TRBV20-1 to TRBJ2-5; D ambiguous. CDR1 is DFQATT and CDR2 is SNEGSKA in the germline V gene (reference sequence). The CDR3 consists of 10 residues. With 2 bases removed from V and 5 bases from J, the gap between germline ends came to 3 bases. The DNA for the CDR3 is TGCAGTGCTAGACCGGAGACCCAGTACTTC. Protein product: CSARPETQYF.

The chain uses TRBV5-1 and TRBJ2-7, with a possible D match to TRBD2 (5 bases). CDR3 size: 14 residues. V shed 0 bases and J shed 4 bases, with 11 bases lying between them. CDR1 and CDR2 (germline): SGHRS, YFSETQ. For the CDR3, the DNA is TGCGCCAGCAGCTTGGTGAGGGTTGGTTACGAGCAGTACTTC. As protein: CASSLVRVGYEQYF.

In the case of this clone: Other nucleotide sequences from this sample produce the same CDR3. The chain uses TRBV18 and TRBJ2-1, with D perhaps TRBD2 (6 bases). Germline lookup yields CDR1 KGHSH and CDR2 LQKENI. The CDR3 runs 13 residues. Trimming cost V 3 bases and J 5 bases, with 8 bases left between them. The CDR3 DNA follows: TGTGCCAGCTCACCGGGACTCAACAATGAGCAGTTCTTC. The encoded protein is CASSPGLNNEQFF.